The entry below describes one T cell receptor (beta chain). The data are from a study of control samples from healthy donors and cancer patients. Generated by immunoSEQ multiplex PCR, the TCRdb table keeps only in-frame clones and is missing some. This sample has over 40,000 clones, with 88% found just once. CDR1 is GTSNPN and CDR2 is SVGIG in the germline V gene (reference sequence). The CDR3 totals 11 residues. Trimming took 5 bases from V and 2 from J, leaving 7 bases between them. The rearrangement joins TRBV30 to TRBJ2-7; D is ambiguous. Sequencing was performed on PBMCs. The clonotype originates from a man aged 50 to 60 with head and neck cancer. The CDR3 reads CAWGRTYEQYF. The DNA for the CDR3 is TGTGCCTGGGGCAGGACCTACGAGCAGTACTTC.